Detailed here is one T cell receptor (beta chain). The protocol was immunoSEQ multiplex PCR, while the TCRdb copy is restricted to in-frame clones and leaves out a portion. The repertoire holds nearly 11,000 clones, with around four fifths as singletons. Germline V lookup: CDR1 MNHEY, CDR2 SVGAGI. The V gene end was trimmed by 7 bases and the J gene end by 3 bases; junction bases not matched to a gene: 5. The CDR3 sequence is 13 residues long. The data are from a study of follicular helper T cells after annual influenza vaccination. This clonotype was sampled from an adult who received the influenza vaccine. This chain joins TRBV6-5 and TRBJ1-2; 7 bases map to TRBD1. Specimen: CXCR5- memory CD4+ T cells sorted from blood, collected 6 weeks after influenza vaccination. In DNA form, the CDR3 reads TGTGCCAGCAAGCCCGGGACAGACTATGGCTACACCTTC. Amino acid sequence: CASKPGTDYGYTF.